One and the same sample provided the 7 T cell receptor beta chains below, sequenced in a study of blood T cells in healthy people across ages (dated by TCRdb to the mid-2010s). The library came from 5' RACE. A second about 7 to 12 cycle PCR used a sample-barcoded 5' primer and a J-beta primer mix. The raw public reads went through TCRdb reprocessing: fastp at Q25, MiXCR clone calling, in-frame beta chains kept. When rows share a CDR3 protein, they turn into one entry using the most common DNA and genes. The sample table contains 1,800,000 or so distinct CDR3 sequences; only one count was recorded for 35% to 50% of them. The ten largest clones add up to more than 20% of the sample. The sequenced sample consisted of blood. These receptor sequences come from a human donor in good health.

The sample holds a few counts of this clonotype. The chain carries TRBV5-1 and TRBJ2-7, with a possible D match to TRBD2 (5 bases). CDR1 is SGHRS, CDR2 YFSETQ, per germline. The CDR3 is 15 residues long. V was trimmed by 5 bases and J by 5 bases, leaving 20 bases between them. Here the CDR3 reads CASRAELAIPHEQYF. The DNA of the CDR3 is TGCGCCAGCAGAGCGGAGCTAGCCATTCCCCACGAGCAGTACTTC.

This clonotype has only a few counts. The CDR3 nucleotides read TGTGCCAGCTCACCACCGGACAGGCGAACAGATACGCAGTATTTT. It encodes CASSPPDRRTDTQYF. The rearrangement uses TRBV18 and TRBJ2-3, with 7 bases lining up with TRBD1. Trimming at V came to 0 bases and at J to 3 bases, leaving 3 bases not matched to a gene. This CDR3 spans 15 amino acids. CDR1 and CDR2 (germline): KGHSH, LQKENI.

In this sample, this clonotype turned up a few times. A junction boundary mismatches the germline segment, possibly from a read error. The V and J genes are TRBV7-9 and TRBJ2-5; 9 bases are a match to TRBD1. CDR3 length: 14 amino acids. CDR1 is SEHNR and CDR2 is FQNEAQ in the germline V gene (reference sequence). The CDR3 DNA follows: TGTGCCAGCAGCTATGGGACAGGGCAAGAGGCCCAGTACTTC. Translating gives CASSYGTGQEAQYF.

The genes are TRBV12-3 or TRBV12-4 and TRBJ1-5; 8 bases align to TRBD1. Germline trimming cut 7 bases from V and 4 bases from J; bases unmatched to any gene: 12. The CDR3 runs to 16 residues. DNA for the CDR3: TGTGCCAGCACCTCAGACCCGGACAGGGCGAATCAGCCCCAGCATTTT. This encodes CASTSDPDRANQPQHF.

This clonotype came up once. Sequence at one end of the junction differs from germline and may be a read error. The chain is built from TRBV5-5 and TRBJ2-1, with TRBD1 as a possible D gene (5 bases). Germline assignment: CDR1 SGHKS and CDR2 YYEKEE (reference sequence). The CDR3 is made up of 16 amino acids. The CDR3 is CASSFISGISYDEQFF. CDR3 bases: TGTGCCAGCAGCTTCATATCAGGGATATCCTACGATGAGCAGTTCTTC.

This clonotype was counted only a few times. The chain couples TRBV11-2 to TRBJ2-1; perhaps TRBD1 as D (6 bases). Germline V gives CDR1 SGHAT, CDR2 FQNNGV. The CDR3 runs to 15 residues. V lost 5 bases and J 0 bases, leaving 11 bases between the germline ends. CDR3 protein: CASSTGSSSYNEQFF. DNA for the CDR3: TGTGCCAGCAGCACAGGGTCGAGCTCCTACAATGAGCAGTTCTTC.

In its sample, this clonotype was seen a few times. This chain uses TRBV12-3 or TRBV12-4 with TRBJ2-3, with 9 bases lining up with TRBD2. V was pared by 4 bases and J by 0 bases, with 8 bases of the junction left unmatched. CDR3 size: 17 residues. CDR3 nucleotide sequence: TGTGCCAGCAGTTGGCGGAGCGGGGGGCGTAGCACAGATACGCAGTATTTT. The encoded protein is CASSWRSGGRSTDTQYF.